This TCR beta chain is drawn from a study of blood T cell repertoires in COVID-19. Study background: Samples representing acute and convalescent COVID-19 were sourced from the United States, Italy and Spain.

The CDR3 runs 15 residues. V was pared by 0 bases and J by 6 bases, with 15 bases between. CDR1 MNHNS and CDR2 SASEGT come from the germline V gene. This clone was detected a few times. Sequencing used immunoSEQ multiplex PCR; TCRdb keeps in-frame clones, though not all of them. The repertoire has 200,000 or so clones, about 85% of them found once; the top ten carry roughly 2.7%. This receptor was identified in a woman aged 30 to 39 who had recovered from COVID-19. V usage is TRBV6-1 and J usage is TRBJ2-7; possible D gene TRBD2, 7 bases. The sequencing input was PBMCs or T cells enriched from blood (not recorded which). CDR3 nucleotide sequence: TGTGCCAGCAGTGAAGCGGGAGGGGGTCCTGGCGAGCAGTACTTC. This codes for CASSEAGGGPGEQYF.